Listed below are T cell receptor beta chains from one sample, sequenced in a study of response to subunit inactivated influenza vaccine. A single record per CDR3 protein comes from TCRdb applying MiXCR to the RT-PCR reads. The table includes around 530,000 distinct CDR3 sequences, 16% detected once. Sequenced material: CD4+ T cells sorted from PBMCs, taken 23 to 25 months after vaccination. Source of these receptors: a man aged 45-69 years who received an inactivated influenza vaccine. CDR3s include the opening cysteine and the closing phenylalanine or tryptophan. Fields, in order: clone size, J gene, D gene, V gene, CDR3 DNA, CDR3 protein. A D gene is named only where the DNA matches it firmly. The listing skips clone size in some rows; elsewhere it reads once, few, many or a size class.

abundance: NA
j_gene: TRBJ2-7
d_gene: TRBD2
v_gene: TRBV19
CDR3nt: TGTGCCAGTAGTGTACTAGCGGGAGGAGTGTACGAGCAGTACTTC
CDR3aa: CASSVLAGGVYEQYF

abundance: few
j_gene: TRBJ2-3
d_gene: NA
v_gene: TRBV7-2
CDR3nt: TGTGCCAGCAGCTTAGGGCGCGAGGTCGCAGATACGCAGTATTTT
CDR3aa: CASSLGREVADTQYF

abundance: NA
j_gene: TRBJ1-5
d_gene: NA
v_gene: TRBV20-1
CDR3nt: TGCAGTGCTAGGGGGGGCTTCAATCAGCCCCAGCATTTT
CDR3aa: CSARGGFNQPQHF

abundance: NA
j_gene: TRBJ2-1
d_gene: TRBD2
v_gene: TRBV9
CDR3nt: TGTGCCAGCAGCGAATTAGCGGGGCTCTACAATGAGCAGTTCTTC
CDR3aa: CASSELAGLYNEQFF

abundance: NA
j_gene: TRBJ1-1
d_gene: TRBD1
v_gene: TRBV18
CDR3nt: TGTGCCAGCTCATCACTTGACAGGGAACAAGCTTTCTTT
CDR3aa: CASSSLDREQAFF

abundance: few
j_gene: TRBJ2-3
d_gene: NA
v_gene: TRBV14
CDR3nt: TGTGCCAGCAGCCTCTTCGATACGCAGTATTTT
CDR3aa: CASSLFDTQYF

abundance: NA
j_gene: TRBJ1-6
d_gene: NA
v_gene: TRBV25-1
CDR3nt: TGTGCCAGCAGGGACGGTTCCTATAATTCACCCCTCCACTTT
CDR3aa: CASRDGSYNSPLHF

abundance: many
j_gene: TRBJ2-1
d_gene: TRBD1
v_gene: TRBV5-1
CDR3nt: TGCGCCAGCAGCTTGGAACAGGGGGGAAACAATGAGCAGTTCTTC
CDR3aa: CASSLEQGGNNEQFF

abundance: many
j_gene: TRBJ2-1
d_gene: TRBD2
v_gene: TRBV12-3/TRBV12-4
CDR3nt: TGTGCCAGCAGCCTACTAGCGGGAGCATACAATGAGCAGTTCTTC
CDR3aa: CASSLLAGAYNEQFF

abundance: NA
j_gene: TRBJ2-7
d_gene: TRBD1
v_gene: TRBV7-2
CDR3nt: TGTGCCAGCAGGCCTACAGGGGGCCGCGAGCAGTACTTC
CDR3aa: CASRPTGGREQYF

abundance: NA
j_gene: TRBJ2-7
d_gene: TRBD1
v_gene: TRBV2
CDR3nt: TGTGCCAGCACAGGGACAGTTACCTACGAGCAGTACTTC
CDR3aa: CASTGTVTYEQYF

abundance: many
j_gene: TRBJ1-2
d_gene: NA
v_gene: TRBV4-2
CDR3nt: TGTGCCAGCAGCCAAGGGCCCAACTATGGCTACACCTTC
CDR3aa: CASSQGPNYGYTF

abundance: many
j_gene: TRBJ1-6
d_gene: TRBD1
v_gene: TRBV5-1
CDR3nt: TGCGCCAGCAGCTTGGCCCCGGACAGGGGGGTCCTCCACTTT
CDR3aa: CASSLAPDRGVLHF

abundance: few
j_gene: TRBJ2-5
d_gene: TRBD2
v_gene: TRBV7-2
CDR3nt: TGTGCCAGCAGCCCCCGACTAGCAGAAGAGACCCAGTACTTC
CDR3aa: CASSPRLAEETQYF

abundance: NA
j_gene: TRBJ1-2
d_gene: NA
v_gene: TRBV12-3/TRBV12-4
CDR3nt: TGTGCCAGCAGTTTCAAAGGGCGCGGCTACACCTTC
CDR3aa: CASSFKGRGYTF

abundance: few
j_gene: TRBJ2-2
d_gene: TRBD2
v_gene: TRBV4-3
CDR3nt: TGCGCCAGCAGCCAAGATTTGGGGGGACTAGCGGGAGGTCGTACCGGGGAGCTGTTTTTT
CDR3aa: CASSQDLGGLAGGRTGELFF

abundance: many
j_gene: TRBJ2-3
d_gene: TRBD2
v_gene: TRBV6-1
CDR3nt: TGTGCCAGCTCCGGGACTAGCGGGAGGGATACGCAGTATTTT
CDR3aa: CASSGTSGRDTQYF

abundance: NA
j_gene: TRBJ2-1
d_gene: TRBD1
v_gene: TRBV5-5
CDR3nt: TGTGCCAGCAGCCCTGAAGCGGGACAGGGGGCTCGGCAGTTCTTC
CDR3aa: CASSPEAGQGARQFF

abundance: NA
j_gene: TRBJ2-1
d_gene: NA
v_gene: TRBV10-3
CDR3nt: TGTGCCATTCCTCTTAGGAATAATGAGCAGTTCTTC
CDR3aa: CAIPLRNNEQFF

abundance: NA
j_gene: TRBJ2-5
d_gene: TRBD2
v_gene: TRBV4-1
CDR3nt: TGCGCCAGCAGGGGACTATCGCAAGAGACCCAGTACTTC
CDR3aa: CASRGLSQETQYF

abundance: NA
j_gene: TRBJ2-1
d_gene: NA
v_gene: TRBV12-3/TRBV12-4
CDR3nt: TGTGCCAGCAGCTCCGGGACATTGACGGAGCAGTTCTTC
CDR3aa: CASSSGTLTEQFF

abundance: NA
j_gene: TRBJ2-5
d_gene: TRBD1
v_gene: TRBV5-1
CDR3nt: TGCGCCAGCAGCTCGAGGGGTCGACAGGGTCAAGAGACCCAGTACTTC
CDR3aa: CASSSRGRQGQETQYF

abundance: few
j_gene: TRBJ1-1
d_gene: NA
v_gene: TRBV28
CDR3nt: TGTGCCAGCAGCCGAACGCGTTATCGGGGATCTACCGAAGCTTTCTTT
CDR3aa: CASSRTRYRGSTEAFF

abundance: few
j_gene: TRBJ2-1
d_gene: TRBD2
v_gene: TRBV7-6
CDR3nt: TGTGCCAGCAGCTCCCGGGTTAGCGGGAGGTCCGGTGATGAGCAGTTCTTC
CDR3aa: CASSSRVSGRSGDEQFF

abundance: few
j_gene: TRBJ2-2
d_gene: TRBD2
v_gene: TRBV19
CDR3nt: TGTGCCAGTAGGAAACTAGCGGGACCCGGGGAGCTGTTTTTT
CDR3aa: CASRKLAGPGELFF

abundance: NA
j_gene: TRBJ2-7
d_gene: NA
v_gene: TRBV9
CDR3nt: TGTGCCAGCAGCGCTAGCGGACAGTCCCTTAGCGAGCAGTACTTC
CDR3aa: CASSASGQSLSEQYF

abundance: NA
j_gene: TRBJ2-7
d_gene: TRBD2
v_gene: TRBV11-2
CDR3nt: TGTGCCAGCAGCTTAGGATTAACGAGCGGGGGCCCCCGCTCCTACGAGCAGTACTTC
CDR3aa: CASSLGLTSGGPRSYEQYF

abundance: few
j_gene: TRBJ1-6
d_gene: NA
v_gene: TRBV5-5
CDR3nt: TGTGCCAGCAGCCCCTCGGACGGTATGCATTCACCCCTCCACTTT
CDR3aa: CASSPSDGMHSPLHF

abundance: few
j_gene: TRBJ1-5
d_gene: TRBD1
v_gene: TRBV7-2
CDR3nt: TGTGCCAGCAGACTGGACAGGGGGAGCAATCAGCCCCAGCATTTT
CDR3aa: CASRLDRGSNQPQHF

abundance: few
j_gene: TRBJ1-6
d_gene: NA
v_gene: TRBV10-3
CDR3nt: TGTGCCATCAGCCCCCTCGATGTGATAAGCTCCTATAATTCACCCCTCCACTTT
CDR3aa: CAISPLDVISSYNSPLHF

abundance: many
j_gene: TRBJ2-2
d_gene: TRBD1
v_gene: TRBV10-3
CDR3nt: TGTGCCATCAGTGTGACAGGGGACACCGGGGAGCTGTTTTTT
CDR3aa: CAISVTGDTGELFF

abundance: NA
j_gene: TRBJ1-1
d_gene: TRBD1
v_gene: TRBV10-3
CDR3nt: TGTGCCATGGGACCGGGACAGGGGGCAGGTGAAGCTTTCTTT
CDR3aa: CAMGPGQGAGEAFF

abundance: few
j_gene: TRBJ1-3
d_gene: TRBD1
v_gene: TRBV10-3
CDR3nt: TGTGCCATCAGTGCACCGGGACAGGGAAACACCATATATTTT
CDR3aa: CAISAPGQGNTIYF

abundance: many
j_gene: TRBJ1-5
d_gene: NA
v_gene: TRBV2
CDR3nt: TGTGCCAGCAGTGAACTGGGCGGAAATCAGCCCCAGCATTTT
CDR3aa: CASSELGGNQPQHF

abundance: few
j_gene: TRBJ1-6
d_gene: NA
v_gene: TRBV6-5
CDR3nt: TGTGCCAGCAGTTACCGGGGGCGATATTCACCCCTCCACTTT
CDR3aa: CASSYRGRYSPLHF

abundance: NA
j_gene: TRBJ2-7
d_gene: NA
v_gene: TRBV5-1
CDR3nt: TGCGCCAGCAGCTTGATCCCTGGGGTCTACGAGCAGTACTTC
CDR3aa: CASSLIPGVYEQYF

abundance: many
j_gene: TRBJ2-2
d_gene: NA
v_gene: TRBV4-2
CDR3nt: TGTGCCAGCAGCCAGGGGGGAGTGAACACCGGGGAGCTGTTTTTT
CDR3aa: CASSQGGVNTGELFF

abundance: few
j_gene: TRBJ2-7
d_gene: TRBD1
v_gene: TRBV2
CDR3nt: TGTGCCAGCAGAGAGACAGGGCACTACGAGCAGTACTTC
CDR3aa: CASRETGHYEQYF

abundance: many
j_gene: TRBJ2-7
d_gene: NA
v_gene: TRBV4-1
CDR3nt: TGCGCCAGCAGCCAAGACGAGAGGCTAGCTGCCTACGAGCAGTACTTC
CDR3aa: CASSQDERLAAYEQYF

abundance: NA
j_gene: TRBJ2-7
d_gene: TRBD1
v_gene: TRBV5-1
CDR3nt: TGCGCCAGCAGCTTGGCGGGACAGCACCACGAGCAGTACTTC
CDR3aa: CASSLAGQHHEQYF

abundance: NA
j_gene: TRBJ2-5
d_gene: NA
v_gene: TRBV7-2
CDR3nt: TGTGCCAGCAGCTTAGTCGCGGGGACTCAAGAGACCCAGTACTTC
CDR3aa: CASSLVAGTQETQYF